This T cell receptor (beta chain) was documented in a study of blood T cells in healthy people across ages. This CDR3 comprises 15 residues. In germline, CDR1 is SGDLS, CDR2 YYNGEE. V was shortened by 3 bases and J by 6 bases, with 18 bases between the two germline ends. There are many counts of this clonotype. The antigen is unknown. The authors ran a second PCR of 7 to 11 cycles using a sample-barcoded 5' primer and a J-beta primer mix. TCRdb analysed the 5' RACE reads with MiXCR anew, one entry per CDR3 protein. This sample has about 1,800,000 distinct CDR3 sequences, with roughly 27% found just once. Study outcomes and limitations: It was the long-lived donors that had more naive CD4+ cells and higher diversity than aged donors.

The sequence derives from a woman aged 25 to 45 in good health. Sequencing used blood. The rearrangement links TRBV9 to TRBJ1-2; D may be TRBD1 (5 bases). The CDR3 region is CASSAVGRQGNGYTF. CDR3 in DNA: TGTGCCAGCAGCGCCGTCGGGCGGCAGGGTAATGGCTACACCTTC.